This T cell receptor beta chain was recovered during a study of OX40 agonist ivuxolimab in advanced cancers. At the level of the study: While on treatment, patients had intravenous ivuxolimab at 0.01 to 10 mg/kg every 2 weeks.

The protocol was immunoSEQ multiplex PCR, while the TCRdb copy is restricted to in-frame clones and leaves out a portion. Here the sample spans tens of thousands of clones, 75% to 90% being singletons. Sampling times: baseline, cycle 4 day 1, cycle 7 day 1. Deletions cut 1 base from V and 5 bases from J, with 14 bases between. Per germline, CDR1 SGHTA and CDR2 FQGNSA. The CDR3 covers 15 residues. This clonotype originated in an adult with an advanced solid tumor such as melanoma, head and neck, liver or kidney cancer. The specimen comprised CD4+ or CD8+ T cells sorted from blood, sampled in a trial of the OX40 agonist ivuxolimab. The chain has TRBV7-2 and TRBJ2-5; a possible D gene is TRBD2 (6 bases). CDR3 DNA sequence: TGTGCCAGCAGCTTAGTGGCCGGGGGAGGCGAGACCCAGTACTTC. Its protein product is CASSLVAGGGETQYF.